This T cell receptor beta chain was sequenced during a study of identical twins. TCRdb reanalysed the 5' RACE reads using MiXCR and keeps one entry per CDR3 protein. The sample lists more than 200,000 distinct CDR3 sequences, 11% to 15% occurring once. The study's findings and limits: Cord blood beta clonotypes present at high abundance carried fewer insertions; no such pattern appeared in memory repertoires.

In this sample, this clonotype turned up many times. What it recognizes is unknown. Germline CDR1 and CDR2: GTSNPN and SVGIG (reference sequence). The V and J ends lost 4 bases and 8 bases, in that order; junction bases with no gene match: 7. The CDR3 totals 13 residues. Specimen: memory (CD45RO+) T cells sorted from blood. The receptor comes from a woman aged 18-29 years in good health. V gene TRBV30 combines with J gene TRBJ1-3, with TRBD1 matching 8 bases. CDR3 DNA: TGTGCCTGGAAGGGGGACAGGCGTTACACCATATATTTT. Translation gives CAWKGDRRYTIYF.